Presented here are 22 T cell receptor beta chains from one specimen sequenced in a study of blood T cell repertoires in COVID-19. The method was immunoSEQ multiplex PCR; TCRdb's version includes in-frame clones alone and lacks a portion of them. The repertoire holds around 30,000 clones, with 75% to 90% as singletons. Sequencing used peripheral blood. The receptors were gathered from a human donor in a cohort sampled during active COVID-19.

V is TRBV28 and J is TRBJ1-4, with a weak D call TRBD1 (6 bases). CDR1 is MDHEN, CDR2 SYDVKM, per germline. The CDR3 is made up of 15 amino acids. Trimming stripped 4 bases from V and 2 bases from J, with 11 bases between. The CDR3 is CASSSYRATNEKLFF. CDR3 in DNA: TGTGCCAGCAGTTCGTACAGGGCCACTAATGAAAAACTGTTTTTT. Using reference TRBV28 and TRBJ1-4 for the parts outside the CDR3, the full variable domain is DVKVTQSSRYLVKRTGEKVFLECVQDMDHENMFWYRQDPGLGLRLIYFSYDVKMKEKGDIPEGYSVSREKKERFSLILESASTNQTSMYLCASSSYRATNEKLFFGSGTQLSVL.

Here the CDR3 DNA reads TGTGCCAGCAGCCAAACTAAGACAGGGGCAAAAGAGACCCAGTACTTC. This translates into CASSQTKTGAKETQYF. The gene calls are TRBV7-6 and TRBJ2-5; TRBD1 agrees at 8 bases. The CDR3 covers 16 residues. V was clipped by 5 bases and J by 3 bases; unmatched bases: 11. Germline CDR1 SGHVS, CDR2 FNYEAQ.

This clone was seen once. In DNA form, the CDR3 reads TGTGCCATCAACAATCGGGGGGGCGAGGGTTTAGAGACCCAGTACTTC. Translating it yields CAINNRGGEGLETQYF. The chain couples TRBV10-3 to TRBJ2-5; TRBD2 matches at 8 bases. The junction had 14 bases not matched to a gene; V was cut back by 7 bases and J by 4 bases. The CDR3 is 16 amino acids. The V gene's germline CDR1 is ENHRY and CDR2 SYGVKD.

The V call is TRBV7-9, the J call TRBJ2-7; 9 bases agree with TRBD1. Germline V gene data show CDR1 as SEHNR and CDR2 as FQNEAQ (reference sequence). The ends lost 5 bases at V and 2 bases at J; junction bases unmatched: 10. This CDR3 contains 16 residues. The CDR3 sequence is CASSPQGTGRTYEQYF. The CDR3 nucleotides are TGTGCCAGCAGCCCCCAGGGGACAGGGCGGACCTACGAGCAGTACTTC.

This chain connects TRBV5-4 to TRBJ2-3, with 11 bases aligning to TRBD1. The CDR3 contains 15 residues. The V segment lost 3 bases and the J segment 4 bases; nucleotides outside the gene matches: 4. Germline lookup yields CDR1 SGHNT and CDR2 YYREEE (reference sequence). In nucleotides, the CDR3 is TGTGCCAGCAGCTACCCGGGACAGGGGGCAGATACGCAGTATTTT. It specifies CASSYPGQGADTQYF.

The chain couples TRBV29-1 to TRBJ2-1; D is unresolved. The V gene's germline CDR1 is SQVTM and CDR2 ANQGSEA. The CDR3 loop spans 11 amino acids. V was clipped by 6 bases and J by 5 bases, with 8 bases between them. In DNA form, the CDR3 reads TGCAGCGTCGAGGCCCACAATGAGCAGTTCTTC. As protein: CSVEAHNEQFF.

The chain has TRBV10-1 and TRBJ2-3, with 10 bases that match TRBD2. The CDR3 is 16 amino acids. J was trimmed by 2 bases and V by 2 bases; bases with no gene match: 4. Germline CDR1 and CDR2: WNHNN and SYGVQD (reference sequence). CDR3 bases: TGCGCCAGCAGTGAGCGGCTAGCGGGAGCCACAGATACGCAGTATTTT. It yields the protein CASSERLAGATDTQYF.

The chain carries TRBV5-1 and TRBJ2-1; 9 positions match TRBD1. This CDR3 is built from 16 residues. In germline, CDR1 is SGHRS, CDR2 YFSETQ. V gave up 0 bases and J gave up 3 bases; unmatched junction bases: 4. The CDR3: CASSLAATGGYNEQFF. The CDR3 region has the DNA TGCGCCAGCAGCTTGGCAGCGACAGGGGGCTACAATGAGCAGTTCTTC. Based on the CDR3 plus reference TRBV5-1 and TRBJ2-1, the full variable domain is KAGVTQTPRYLIKTRGQQVTLSCSPISGHRSVSWYQQTPGQGLQFLFEYFSETQRNKGNFPGRFSGRQFSNSRSEMNVSTLELGDSALYLCASSLAATGGYNEQFFGPGTRLTVL.

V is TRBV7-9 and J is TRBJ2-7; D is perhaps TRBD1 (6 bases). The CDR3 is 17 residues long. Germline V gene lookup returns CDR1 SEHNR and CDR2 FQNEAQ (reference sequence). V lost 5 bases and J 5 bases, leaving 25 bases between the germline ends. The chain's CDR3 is CASSPIPQGMSYNEQYF. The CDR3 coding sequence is TGTGCCAGCAGCCCAATCCCCCAGGGGATGTCGTATAACGAGCAGTACTTC.

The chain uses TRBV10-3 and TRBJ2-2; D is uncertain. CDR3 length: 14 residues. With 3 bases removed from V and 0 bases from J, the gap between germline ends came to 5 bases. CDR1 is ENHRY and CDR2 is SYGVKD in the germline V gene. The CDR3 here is CAISEGANTGELFF. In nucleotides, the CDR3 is TGTGCCATCAGTGAAGGAGCGAACACCGGGGAGCTGTTTTTT.

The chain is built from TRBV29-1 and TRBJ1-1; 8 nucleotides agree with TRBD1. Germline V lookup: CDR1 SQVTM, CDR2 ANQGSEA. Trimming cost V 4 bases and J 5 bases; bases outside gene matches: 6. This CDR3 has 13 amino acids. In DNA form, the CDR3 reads TGCAGCGTTGCAGGGGGCGTTCGGACTGAAGCTTTCTTT. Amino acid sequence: CSVAGGVRTEAFF.

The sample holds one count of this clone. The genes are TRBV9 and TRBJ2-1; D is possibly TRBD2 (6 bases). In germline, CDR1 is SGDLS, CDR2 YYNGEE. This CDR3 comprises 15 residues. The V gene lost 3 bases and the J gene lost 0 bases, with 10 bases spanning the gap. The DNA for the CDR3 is TGTGCCAGCAGCGGTAGCGGACTCTCCTACAATGAGCAGTTCTTC. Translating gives CASSGSGLSYNEQFF. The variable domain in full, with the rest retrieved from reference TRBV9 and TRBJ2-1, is DSGVTQTPKHLITATGQRVTLRCSPRSGDLSVYWYQQSLDQGLQFLIQYYNGEERAKGNILERFSAQQFPDLHSELNLSSLELGDSALYFCASSGSGLSYNEQFFGPGTRLTVL.

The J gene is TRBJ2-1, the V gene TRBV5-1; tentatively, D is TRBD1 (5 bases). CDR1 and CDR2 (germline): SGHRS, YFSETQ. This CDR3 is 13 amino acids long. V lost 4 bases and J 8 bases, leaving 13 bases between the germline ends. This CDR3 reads CASSLRWGHEQFF. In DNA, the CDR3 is TGCGCCAGCAGCCTGAGGTGGGGCCATGAGCAGTTCTTC.

CDR3 sequence: CASSLSGGVEQYF. The DNA for the CDR3 is TGTGCCAGCAGTTTAAGCGGGGGGGTCGAGCAGTACTTC. This chain connects TRBV6-5 to TRBJ2-7; 10 bases align to TRBD2. The CDR3 consists of 13 residues. V gave up 4 bases and J gave up 6 bases; unmatched junction bases: 3. Germline V CDR1 and CDR2: MNHEY, SVGAGI.

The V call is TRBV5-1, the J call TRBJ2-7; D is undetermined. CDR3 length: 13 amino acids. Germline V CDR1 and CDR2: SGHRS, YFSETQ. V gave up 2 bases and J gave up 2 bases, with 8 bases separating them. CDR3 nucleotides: TGCGCCAGCAGCTTCGGTGTTGCCTACGAGCAGTACTTC. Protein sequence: CASSFGVAYEQYF.

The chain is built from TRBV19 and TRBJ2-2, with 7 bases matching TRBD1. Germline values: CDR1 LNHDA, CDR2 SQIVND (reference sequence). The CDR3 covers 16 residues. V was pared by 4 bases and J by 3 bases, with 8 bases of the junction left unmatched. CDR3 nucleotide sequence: TGTGCCAGTAGTAGCAGACAGGGTGGGCACACCGGGGAGCTGTTTTTT. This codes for CASSSRQGGHTGELFF.

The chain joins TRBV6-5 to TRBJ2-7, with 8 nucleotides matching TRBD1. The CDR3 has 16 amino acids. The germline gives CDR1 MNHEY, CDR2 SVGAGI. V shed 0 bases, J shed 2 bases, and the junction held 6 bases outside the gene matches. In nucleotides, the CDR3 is TGTGCCAGCAGTTACTCGTGGCAGGGGGCCACCTACGAGCAGTACTTC. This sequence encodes CASSYSWQGATYEQYF.

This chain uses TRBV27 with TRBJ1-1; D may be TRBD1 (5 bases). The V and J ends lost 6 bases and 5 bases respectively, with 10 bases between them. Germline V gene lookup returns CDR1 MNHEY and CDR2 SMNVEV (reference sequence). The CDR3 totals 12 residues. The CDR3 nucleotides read TGTGCCAGCAGCCCGGACACGACTGAAGCTTTCTTT. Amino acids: CASSPDTTEAFF.

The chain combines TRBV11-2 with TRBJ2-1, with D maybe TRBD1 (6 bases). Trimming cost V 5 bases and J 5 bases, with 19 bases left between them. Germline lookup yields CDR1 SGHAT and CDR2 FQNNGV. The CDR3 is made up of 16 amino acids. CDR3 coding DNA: TGTGCCAGCAGCAAACAGACAGGTACTTTAAACAATGAGCAGTTCTTC. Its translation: CASSKQTGTLNNEQFF.

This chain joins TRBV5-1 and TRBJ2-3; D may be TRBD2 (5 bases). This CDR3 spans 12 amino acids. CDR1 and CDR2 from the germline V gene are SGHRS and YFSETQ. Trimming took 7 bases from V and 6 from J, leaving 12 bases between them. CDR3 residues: CASSSLGDTQYF. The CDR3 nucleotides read TGCGCCAGCTCTAGCTTAGGGGATACGCAGTATTTT.

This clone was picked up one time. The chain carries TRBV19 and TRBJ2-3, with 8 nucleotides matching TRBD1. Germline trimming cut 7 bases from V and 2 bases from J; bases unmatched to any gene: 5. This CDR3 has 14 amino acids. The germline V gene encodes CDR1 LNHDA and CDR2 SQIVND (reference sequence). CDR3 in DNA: TGTGCCAGTACCCTGGGACAGGCCACAGATACGCAGTATTTT. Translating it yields CASTLGQATDTQYF. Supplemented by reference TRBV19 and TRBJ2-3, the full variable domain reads DGGITQSPKYLFRKEGQNVTLSCEQNLNHDAMYWYRQDPGQGLRLIYYSQIVNDFQKGDIAEGYSVSREKKESFPLTVTSAQKNPTAFYLCASTLGQATDTQYFGPGTRLTVL.

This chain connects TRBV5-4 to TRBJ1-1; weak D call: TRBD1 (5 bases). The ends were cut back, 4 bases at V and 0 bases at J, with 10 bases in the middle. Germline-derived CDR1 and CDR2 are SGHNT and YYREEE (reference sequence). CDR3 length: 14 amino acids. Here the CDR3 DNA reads TGTGCCAGCAGCCCAAGGGGTTTGAACACTGAAGCTTTCTTT. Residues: CASSPRGLNTEAFF.